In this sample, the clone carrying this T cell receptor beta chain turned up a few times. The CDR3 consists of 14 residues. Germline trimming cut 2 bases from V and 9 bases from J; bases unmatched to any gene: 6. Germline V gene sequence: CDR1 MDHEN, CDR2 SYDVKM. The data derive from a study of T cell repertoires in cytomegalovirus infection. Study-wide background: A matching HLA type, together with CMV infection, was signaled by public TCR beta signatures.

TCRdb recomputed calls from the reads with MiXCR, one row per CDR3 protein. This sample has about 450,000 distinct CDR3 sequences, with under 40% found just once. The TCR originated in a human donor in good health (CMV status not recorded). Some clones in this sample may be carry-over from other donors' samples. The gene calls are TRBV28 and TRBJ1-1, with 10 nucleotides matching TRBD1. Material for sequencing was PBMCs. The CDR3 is CASSLVPGQGKAFF. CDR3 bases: TGTGCCAGCAGTTTAGTCCCGGGACAGGGGAAAGCTTTCTTT.